Below, 12 T cell receptor beta chains from the same sample are listed, as sequenced in a study of T cells in Graves' hyperthyroidism and ophthalmopathy. Using RNA transcripts as the source, TCR beta CDR3 regions were amplified. With the HTBI primer set, the TCR CDR3 went through a first round of RT-PCR. TCRdb analysed the multiplex PCR reads with MiXCR anew, one entry per CDR3 protein. The table includes about 560,000 distinct CDR3 sequences, around 17% detected once. The material sequenced was blood. Source of these receptors: a woman aged 18-29 years with Graves' hyperthyroidism.

This clonotype was seen a handful of times. This rearrangement joins TRBV10-3 to TRBJ2-2; TRBD2 matches 12 bases. The CDR3 contains 15 residues. Germline assignment: CDR1 ENHRY and CDR2 SYGVKD. The J segment lost 2 bases and the V segment lost 6 bases, leaving 1 base of the junction unmatched. DNA for the CDR3: TGTGCCATCAGCGGACTAGCGGGAAACACCGGGGAGCTGTTTTTT. Its protein is CAISGLAGNTGELFF.

This clonotype appeared many times. The V call is TRBV20-1, the J call TRBJ2-5; 8 nucleotides agree with TRBD1. Germline V gene data show CDR1 as DFQATT and CDR2 as SNEGSKA (reference sequence). Trimming took 0 bases from V and 2 from J; bases not matched to a gene: 2. The CDR3 extends over 14 amino acids. CDR3 sequence reads: CSARDGTGQETQYF. In DNA form, the CDR3 reads TGCAGTGCTAGAGATGGGACAGGTCAAGAGACCCAGTACTTC.

This clonotype was found many times. The rearrangement links TRBV3-1 to TRBJ1-5; no definite D call. V gave up 4 bases and J gave up 3 bases, with 16 bases separating them. The germline V gene encodes CDR1 LGHDT and CDR2 YNNKEL (reference sequence). The CDR3 covers 16 residues. CDR3 protein: CASSRGEGGFNQPQHF. CDR3 DNA sequence: TGTGCCAGCAGCCGAGGCGAGGGAGGTTTCAATCAGCCCCAGCATTTT. Based on the CDR3 plus reference TRBV3-1 and TRBJ1-5, the full variable domain is DTAVSQTPKYLVTQMGNDKSIKCEQNLGHDTMYWYKQDSKKFLKIMFSYNNKELIINETVPNRFSPKSPDKAHLNLHINSLELGDSAVYFCASSRGEGGFNQPQHFGDGTRLSIL.

This clonotype was observed at least ten times. The chain uses TRBV2 and TRBJ1-1; D not resolved. Germline CDR1 is SNHLY and CDR2 is FYNNEI. V gave up 6 bases and J gave up 7 bases, with 18 bases separating them. This CDR3 region has 14 residues. CDR3 in DNA: TGTGCCAGCAGAGATAATCCAGCGGGTTTTGAAGCTTTCTTT. This sequence encodes CASRDNPAGFEAFF.

This sequence joins TRBV28 and TRBJ1-4, with unresolved D. V was pared by 6 bases and J by 8 bases, with 13 bases between. Per the germline V gene, CDR1 is MDHEN and CDR2 is SYDVKM. The CDR3 loop spans 13 amino acids. The CDR3 DNA is TGTGCCAGCAGCCTAGACACATCCGAAAAACTGTTTTTT. This encodes CASSLDTSEKLFF.

This clonotype was observed many times. The CDR3 bases are TGCAGTGCTAGAGAGAACCGACAGGGGAGGGACACTGAAGCTTTCTTT. As protein: CSARENRQGRDTEAFF. This sequence joins TRBV20-1 and TRBJ1-1; TRBD1 agrees at 8 bases. The V gene end was trimmed by 0 bases and the J gene end by 3 bases; junction bases not matched to a gene: 9. The CDR3 runs 16 residues. Germline values: CDR1 DFQATT, CDR2 SNEGSKA (reference sequence).

The sample holds many counts of this clonotype. The chain employs TRBV7-9 and TRBJ2-5; TRBD2 matches 8 bases. Trimming cost V 5 bases and J 3 bases; bases outside gene matches: 8. The CDR3 is 15 residues long. Germline CDR1 SEHNR, CDR2 FQNEAQ (reference sequence). The DNA for the CDR3 is TGTGCCAGCAGCCTAAGCGGGAGATGGGAAGAGACCCAGTACTTC. Amino acid sequence: CASSLSGRWEETQYF. Using reference TRBV7-9 and TRBJ2-5 for the parts outside the CDR3, the full variable domain is DTGVSQNPRHKITKRGQNVTFRCDPISEHNRLYWYRQTLGQGPEFLTYFQNEAQLEKSRLLSDRFSAERPKGSFSTLEIQRTEQGDSAMYLCASSLSGRWEETQYFGPGTRLLVL.

The chain employs TRBV7-2 and TRBJ1-6; D gene uncertain. The CDR3 sequence is 14 residues long. V was trimmed by 1 base and J by 4 bases, leaving 5 bases between them. CDR1 and CDR2 (germline): SGHTA, FQGNSA. The chain's CDR3 is CASSLGEYNSPLHF. CDR3 DNA sequence: TGTGCCAGCAGCTTAGGGGAATATAATTCACCCCTCCACTTT.

This clonotype was observed at least ten times. This sequence joins TRBV15 and TRBJ2-3; 9 nucleotides agree with TRBD2. This CDR3 spans 18 amino acids. Germline V gene data show CDR1 as LNHNV and CDR2 as YYDKDF (reference sequence). Germline trimming cut 4 bases from V and 0 bases from J; bases unmatched to any gene: 11. CDR3: CATSKTSGPYLSTDTQYF. In nucleotides, the CDR3 is TGTGCCACCAGCAAAACTAGCGGGCCCTACCTTAGCACAGATACGCAGTATTTT.

This clonotype turned up a few times. The V call is TRBV4-1, the J call TRBJ1-4; D remains unclear. V was clipped by 3 bases and J by 8 bases, with 13 bases between them. The CDR3 covers 14 residues. Germline V gives CDR1 MGHRA, CDR2 YSYEKL. The CDR3 here is CASSQTGWREKLFF. The CDR3 DNA follows: TGCGCCAGCAGCCAGACCGGGTGGCGAGAAAAACTGTTTTTT.

The chain has TRBV20-1 and TRBJ2-7; perhaps TRBD2 as D (5 bases). CDR1 is DFQATT and CDR2 is SNEGSKA in the germline V gene (reference sequence). The CDR3 has 15 residues. With 5 bases removed from V and 1 base from J, the gap between germline ends came to 18 bases. As DNA, the CDR3 is TGCAGTGCTGAGACGGGGAAATCCTTTTCCTACGAGCAGTACTTC. Translated: CSAETGKSFSYEQYF.

The gene calls are TRBV10-3 and TRBJ1-6; D perhaps matches TRBD1 (5 bases). Germline values: CDR1 ENHRY, CDR2 SYGVKD. The CDR3 has 15 amino acids. The germline V and J ends were trimmed by 6 bases and 5 bases, with 14 bases remaining between them. The CDR3 DNA reads TGTGCCATCAGCGCGGGGAGGGGCCATAATTCACCCCTCCACTTT. This encodes CAISAGRGHNSPLHF.